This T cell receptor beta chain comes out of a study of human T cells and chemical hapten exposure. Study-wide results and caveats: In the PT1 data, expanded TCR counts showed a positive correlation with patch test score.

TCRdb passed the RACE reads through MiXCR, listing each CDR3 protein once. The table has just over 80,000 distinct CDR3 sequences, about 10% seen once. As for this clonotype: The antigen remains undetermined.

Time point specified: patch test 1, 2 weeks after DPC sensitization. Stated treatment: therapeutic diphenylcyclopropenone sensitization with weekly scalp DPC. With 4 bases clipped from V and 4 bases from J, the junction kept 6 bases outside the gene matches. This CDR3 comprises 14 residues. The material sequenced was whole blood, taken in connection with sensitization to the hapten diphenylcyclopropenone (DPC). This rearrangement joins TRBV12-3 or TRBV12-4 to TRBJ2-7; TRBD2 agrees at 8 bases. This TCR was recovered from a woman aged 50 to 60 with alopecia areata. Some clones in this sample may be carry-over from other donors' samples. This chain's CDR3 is CASSSSGTRYEQYF. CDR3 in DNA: TGTGCCAGCAGTTCGAGCGGGACTAGGTACGAGCAGTACTTC.